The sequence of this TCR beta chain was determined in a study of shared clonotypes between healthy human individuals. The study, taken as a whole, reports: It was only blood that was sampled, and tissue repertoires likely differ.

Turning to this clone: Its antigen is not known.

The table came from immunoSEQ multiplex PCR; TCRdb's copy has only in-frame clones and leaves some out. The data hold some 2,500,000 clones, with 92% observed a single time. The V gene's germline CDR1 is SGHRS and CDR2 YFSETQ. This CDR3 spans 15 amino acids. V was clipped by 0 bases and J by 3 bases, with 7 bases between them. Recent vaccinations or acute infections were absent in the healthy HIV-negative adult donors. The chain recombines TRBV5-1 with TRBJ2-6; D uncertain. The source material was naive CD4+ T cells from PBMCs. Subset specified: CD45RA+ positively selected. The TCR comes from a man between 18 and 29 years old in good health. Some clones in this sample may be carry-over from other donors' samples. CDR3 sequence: CASSLDPIGANVLTF. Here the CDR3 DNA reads TGCGCCAGCAGCTTGGACCCGATTGGGGCCAACGTCCTGACTTTC.